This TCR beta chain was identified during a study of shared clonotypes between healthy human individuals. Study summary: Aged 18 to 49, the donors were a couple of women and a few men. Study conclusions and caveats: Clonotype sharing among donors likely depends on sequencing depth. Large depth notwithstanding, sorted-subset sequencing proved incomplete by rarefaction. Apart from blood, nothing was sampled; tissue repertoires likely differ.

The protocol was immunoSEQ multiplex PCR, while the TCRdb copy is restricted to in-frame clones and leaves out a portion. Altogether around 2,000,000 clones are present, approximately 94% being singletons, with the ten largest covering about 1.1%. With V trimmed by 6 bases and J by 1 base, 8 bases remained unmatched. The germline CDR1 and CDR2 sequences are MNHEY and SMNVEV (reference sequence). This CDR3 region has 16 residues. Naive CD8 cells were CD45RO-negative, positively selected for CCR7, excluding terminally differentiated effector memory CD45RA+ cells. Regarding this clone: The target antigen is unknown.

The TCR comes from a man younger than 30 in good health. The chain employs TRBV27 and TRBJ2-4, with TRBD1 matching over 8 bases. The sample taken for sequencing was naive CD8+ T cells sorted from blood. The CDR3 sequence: CASSYRGSSAKNIQYF. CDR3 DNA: TGTGCCAGCAGCTACAGGGGGAGTTCGGCCAAAAACATTCAGTACTTC.